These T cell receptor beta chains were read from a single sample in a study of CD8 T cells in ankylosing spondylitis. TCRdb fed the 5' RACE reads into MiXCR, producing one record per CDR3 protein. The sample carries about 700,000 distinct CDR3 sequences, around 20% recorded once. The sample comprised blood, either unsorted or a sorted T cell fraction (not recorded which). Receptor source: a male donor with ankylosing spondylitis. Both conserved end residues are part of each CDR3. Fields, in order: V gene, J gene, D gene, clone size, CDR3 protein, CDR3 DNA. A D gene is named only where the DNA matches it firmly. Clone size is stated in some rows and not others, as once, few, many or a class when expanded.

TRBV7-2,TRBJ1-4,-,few,CASSSPLPGHREKLFF,TGTGCCAGCAGCTCCCCACTCCCCGGACACAGGGAAAAACTGTTTTTT
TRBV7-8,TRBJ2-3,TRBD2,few,CASSFGISGAGDTQYF,TGTGCCAGCAGCTTTGGGATTAGCGGGGCGGGAGATACGCAGTATTTT
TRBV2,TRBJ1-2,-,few,CASSASSLGYTF,TGTGCCAGCAGTGCGAGCTCCCTTGGCTACACCTTC
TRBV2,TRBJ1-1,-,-,CASRDRSGGWRTEAFF,TGTGCCAGCAGGGACCGGTCGGGGGGATGGCGGACTGAAGCTTTCTTT
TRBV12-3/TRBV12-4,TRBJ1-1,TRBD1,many,CASSPSRTGTEAFF,TGTGCCAGCAGTCCTTCTAGGACAGGGACTGAAGCTTTCTTT
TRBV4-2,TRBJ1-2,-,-,CASSQVEGLVGYTF,TGTGCCAGCAGCCAAGTTGAGGGGCTCGTTGGCTACACCTTC
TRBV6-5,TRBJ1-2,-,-,CASSYDELGVGAGDYGYTF,TGTGCCAGCAGTTACGATGAGTTGGGGGTAGGAGCGGGGGACTATGGCTACACCTTC
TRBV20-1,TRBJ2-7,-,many,CSARDGLAGYEQYF,TGCAGTGCTAGAGACGGCCTAGCTGGGTACGAGCAGTACTTC
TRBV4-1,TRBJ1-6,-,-,CASSQDPKAERRSPLHF,TGCGCCAGCAGCCAAGATCCTAAAGCAGAACGCAGGTCACCCCTCCACTTT
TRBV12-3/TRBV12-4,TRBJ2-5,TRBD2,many,CASSPQSGTSGVETQYF,TGTGCCAGCAGTCCCCAGTCCGGGACTAGCGGGGTGGAGACCCAGTACTTC
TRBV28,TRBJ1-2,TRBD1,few,CASRQGGFYGYTF,TGTGCCTCCAGGCAGGGGGGATTCTATGGCTACACCTTC
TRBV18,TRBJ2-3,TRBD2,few,CASSPTRRTSGTDTQYF,TGTGCCAGCTCACCGACTCGAAGGACTAGCGGCACAGATACGCAGTATTTT
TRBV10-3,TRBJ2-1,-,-,CAISGSAEQFF,TGTGCCATCAGTGGGAGCGCTGAGCAGTTCTTC
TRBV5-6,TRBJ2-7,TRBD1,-,CASSFKFGETGSSYEQYF,TGTGCCAGCAGCTTTAAGTTTGGTGAGACAGGGTCTTCCTACGAGCAGTACTTC
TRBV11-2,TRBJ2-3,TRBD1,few,CASSLGGRGQDTQYF,TGTGCCAGCAGCTTGGGTGGCAGGGGGCAAGATACGCAGTATTTT
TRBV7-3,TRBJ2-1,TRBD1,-,CASSPQGNSAPFF,TGTGCCAGCAGCCCACAGGGGAATTCAGCTCCGTTCTTC
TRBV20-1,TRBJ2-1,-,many,CSARVGYNEQFF,TGCAGTGCTAGGGTGGGCTACAATGAGCAGTTCTTC